A single sample is the source of the 10 T cell receptor beta chains below, sequenced in a study of identical twins. TCRdb fed the 5' RACE reads into MiXCR, producing one record per CDR3 protein. The sample consists of roughly 710,000 distinct CDR3 sequences, 5.5% to 6.5% of them appearing once. Sequencing input: naive T cells sorted from blood. These receptors originate from a man aged 18 to 30 in good health.

This chain uses TRBV7-6 with TRBJ2-7, with D possibly matching TRBD1 (6 bases). Germline V lookup: CDR1 SGHVS, CDR2 FNYEAQ. Deletions cut 5 bases from V and 1 base from J, with 18 bases between. The CDR3 loop spans 16 amino acids. CDR3 DNA: TGTGCCAGCAGCCCCCTGGTTGGGGACAAGTCCTACGAGCAGTACTTC. Translation: CASSPLVGDKSYEQYF. The complete variable domain, with remaining parts taken from reference TRBV7-6 and TRBJ2-7, reads GAGVSQSPRYKVTKRGQDVALRCDPISGHVSLYWYRQALGQGPEFLTYFNYEAQQDKSGLPNDRFSAERPEGSISTLTIQRTEQRDSAMYRCASSPLVGDKSYEQYFGPGTRLTVT.

This clonotype came up a few times. The rearrangement joins TRBV5-1 to TRBJ2-1; no reliable D call. V was cut by 1 base and J by 3 bases, with 11 bases left in between. The CDR3 totals 15 residues. Per germline, CDR1 SGHRS and CDR2 YFSETQ. CDR3 nucleotide sequence: TGCGCCAGCAGCTTGACGGCCCTCCACTACAATGAGCAGTTCTTC. Translated, it gives CASSLTALHYNEQFF. Together with reference TRBV5-1 and TRBJ2-1, the CDR3 gives the full variable domain: KAGVTQTPRYLIKTRGQQVTLSCSPISGHRSVSWYQQTPGQGLQFLFEYFSETQRNKGNFPGRFSGRQFSNSRSEMNVSTLELGDSALYLCASSLTALHYNEQFFGPGTRLTVL.

The chain's CDR3 is CASSLAGIQYF. For the CDR3, the DNA is TGTGCCAGCAGCCTCGCCGGAATCCAGTACTTC. The V call is TRBV6-5, the J call TRBJ2-5; D is undetermined. The CDR3 has 11 amino acids. V was clipped by 6 bases and J by 10 bases, with 12 bases between them. The germline V gene has CDR1 MNHEY and CDR2 SVGAGI.

The chain couples TRBV7-9 to TRBJ2-1; unclear D gene. This CDR3 spans 14 amino acids. V lost 2 bases and J 4 bases, leaving 9 bases between the germline ends. Germline-derived CDR1 and CDR2 are SEHNR and FQNEAQ (reference sequence). The CDR3 reads CASSLIQGYNEQFF. Here the CDR3 DNA reads TGTGCCAGCAGCTTAATCCAAGGGTACAATGAGCAGTTCTTC.

This clonotype was found a few times. This chain uses TRBV6-2 or TRBV6-3 with TRBJ2-3, with 8 bases matching TRBD2. From germline, CDR1 is MNHEY and CDR2 SVGEGT. V shed 1 base and J 4 bases; nucleotides not matched to a gene: 10. This CDR3 region has 17 residues. The CDR3 sequence: CASSYYGGRRGADTQYF. The CDR3 DNA is TGTGCCAGCAGTTACTATGGCGGGAGGAGGGGGGCAGATACGCAGTATTTT.

V is TRBV6-1 and J is TRBJ1-2; a possible D gene is TRBD1 (5 bases). Deletions cut 6 bases from V and 4 bases from J, with 15 bases between. Germline loops: CDR1 MNHNS, CDR2 SASEGT. The CDR3 is 14 residues long. For the CDR3, the DNA is TGTGCCAGCAGCTCCTGGGCCGGGGGCTATGGCTACACCTTC. It is translated as CASSSWAGGYGYTF.

This clonotype was seen at least ten times. The rearrangement links TRBV29-1 to TRBJ2-5; D is perhaps TRBD2 (5 bases). Between the trimmed V and J ends, which lost 4 bases and 4 bases, there was a span of 10 bases. Looked up from germline, CDR1 is SQVTM and CDR2 is ANQGSEA. This CDR3 is built from 12 residues. The CDR3 here is CSVVIGVETQYF. DNA of the CDR3: TGCAGCGTTGTGATCGGGGTAGAGACCCAGTACTTC.

The chain links TRBV7-2 to TRBJ2-7; D might be TRBD2 (6 bases). V was cut by 0 bases and J by 0 bases, with 9 bases left in between. Germline-derived CDR1 and CDR2 are SGHTA and FQGNSA. The CDR3 loop spans 15 amino acids. CDR3 sequence reads: CASSLAAGSSYEQYV. In DNA form, the CDR3 reads TGTGCCAGCAGCTTAGCAGCGGGCAGCTCCTACGAGCAGTACGTC.

This clonotype was observed many times. The CDR3 DNA reads TGTGCCAGCAGTTTAGGGCTCAGACTAGCGGGAAAGGGGGAGACCCAGTACTTC. Its protein product is CASSLGLRLAGKGETQYF. The V gene is TRBV12-3 or TRBV12-4, the J gene TRBJ2-5, with 11 bases fitting TRBD2. The CDR3 runs to 18 residues. The junction had 12 bases not matched to a gene; V was cut back by 1 base and J by 5 bases.

This clonotype was detected a few times. The chain employs TRBV28 and TRBJ2-1; 11 bases are a match to TRBD2. The CDR3 is 17 amino acids. From germline, CDR1 is MDHEN and CDR2 SYDVKM. The V gene end was trimmed by 7 bases and the J gene end by 10 bases; junction bases not matched to a gene: 18. The CDR3 DNA reads TGTGCCAGCACCGCTCATGAAGGACTAGCGGGCAACGGGGAGCAGTTCTTC. Translated: CASTAHEGLAGNGEQFF. The whole variable domain, filled in from reference TRBV28 and TRBJ2-1, reads DVKVTQSSRYLVKRTGEKVFLECVQDMDHENMFWYRQDPGLGLRLIYFSYDVKMKEKGDIPEGYSVSREKKERFSLILESASTNQTSMYLCASTAHEGLAGNGEQFFGPGTRLTVL.